The clone carrying this T cell receptor beta chain was found many times. Its antigen is unknown. The data stem from a study of human T cells and chemical hapten exposure. Individual cDNA molecules (in the library) carried attached unique molecular identifiers. TCRdb itself ran the RACE reads through MiXCR, one entry per CDR3 protein. The sample records about 140,000 distinct CDR3 sequences, 12% being singletons. Study-wide results and caveats: More PT1 expanded TCRs went with higher patch test scores. Expanded TCRs showed more large CDR3 clusters than pre-sensitization or healthy control sets.

This sample's time point: patch test 2, 6 weeks after DPC sensitization. This sample's treatment: therapeutic diphenylcyclopropenone sensitization with weekly scalp DPC. Total RNA was extracted from unfractionated whole blood. Trimming at V came to 3 bases and at J to 5 bases, leaving 5 bases not matched to a gene. The CDR3 is 13 residues long. Looked up from germline, CDR1 is DFQATT and CDR2 is SNEGSKA (reference sequence). The sequence came from a woman aged 45 to 65 with alopecia areata. Some clones in this sample may be carry-over from other donors' samples. The rearrangement links TRBV20-1 to TRBJ2-7; 9 bases map to TRBD2. The sample here was whole blood, taken in connection with sensitization to the hapten diphenylcyclopropenone (DPC). The CDR3 DNA reads as TGCAGTGCTAGGGGACTAGCTCCTAACGAGCAGTACTTC. Protein: CSARGLAPNEQYF.